This TCR beta chain came from a study of blood T cell repertoires in COVID-19. About the study: Donors in the United States, Italy and Spain gave samples during acute or convalescent COVID-19. The analysed material was cDNA or gDNA that came from T cells, B-cell-depleted T cells, or PBMCs.

Per the study methods: How many nucleated cells were present was estimated from reference gene primer amplification. The assay was immunoSEQ multiplex PCR, and TCRdb's table has in-frame clones only and misses some. That table gives V, J and clone size, and the DNA gave D and trimming. The repertoire includes about 240,000 clones, 70% to 90% of them detected once, and about 0.8% sits in the top ten. After removal of 8 bases from V and 3 bases from J, the junction contained 5 bases not matched to a gene. The CDR3 runs to 14 residues. Germline V CDR1 and CDR2: MNHEY, SMNVEV (reference sequence). Sequenced: peripheral blood. The sequence came from a woman in her twenties or thirties with acute or convalescent COVID-19. J is TRBJ2-7 and V is TRBV27; TRBD2 matches at 12 bases. As DNA, the CDR3 is TGTGCCAGCTGGGGGACTAGCGGGTTCTACGAGCAGTACTTC. This sequence encodes CASWGTSGFYEQYF.